The 15 T cell receptor beta chains reported below all come from one sample, sequenced in a study of vaccination effects on CD4 cells after COVID-19. These receptors have no identified antigens. Viral peptide pools were used in the ViraFEST assay to expand antigen-specific CD4+ T cells, and sequencing came afterward. Following a roughly 10-day culture, CD4+ T cells were purified. Vaccine administered to participants consisted of two doses of either BNT162b2 or mRNA-1273. The assay was immunoSEQ multiplex PCR, and TCRdb's table has in-frame clones only and misses some. Of over 50,000 clones in the sample, 60% to 75% were seen once. Sequenced here: CD4+ T cells from PBMCs cultured with HCoV-229E spike peptides, sampled after COVID-19 vaccination. All receptors derive from a human donor who received a COVID-19 vaccine.

This clone was counted only a few times. The rearrangement joins TRBV5-1 to TRBJ2-2; no clear D. Germline values: CDR1 SGHRS, CDR2 YFSETQ. Trimming pared 0 bases from V and 6 bases from J, leaving 9 bases between. The CDR3 is 14 residues long. The CDR3 region is CASSLDPGSGELFF. The CDR3 coding sequence is TGCGCCAGCAGCTTGGACCCGGGTTCCGGGGAGCTGTTTTTT.

V and J are TRBV5-6 and TRBJ2-7; D might be TRBD1 or TRBD2, each matching 6 bases. Germline V gives CDR1 SGHDT, CDR2 YYEEEE. The ends were cut back, 2 bases at V and 0 bases at J, with 12 bases in the middle. The CDR3 extends over 15 amino acids. The CDR3 spells CASSFRGVNSYEQYV. The CDR3 nucleotides are TGTGCCAGCAGCTTTAGGGGGGTTAACTCCTACGAGCAGTACGTC.

This chain connects TRBV3-1 (or the pseudogene TRBV3-2) to TRBJ1-2, with D possibly being TRBD1 (6 bases). Germline values: CDR1 LGHDT, CDR2 YNNKEL (reference sequence). CDR3 length: 16 amino acids. Trimming removed 1 base at V and 5 bases at J, with 17 bases between. The CDR3 sequence is CASSQGPRAGDYGYTF. The CDR3 DNA reads as TGTGCCAGCAGCCAAGGTCCCCGCGCAGGGGATTATGGCTACACCTTC.

The chain combines TRBV12-5 with TRBJ2-2; D assignment may be TRBD1 or TRBD2 (5 bases each). The CDR3 has 20 residues. Trimming left V 0 bases short and J 1 base short, with 21 bases between. The germline gives CDR1 LGHNT, CDR2 FRNRAP. Here the CDR3 reads CASGLVLPTLGAGNTGELFF. The CDR3 nucleotides read TGTGCTAGTGGTTTGGTACTCCCGACACTAGGGGCGGGGAACACCGGGGAGCTGTTTTTT.

This chain uses TRBV12-3 or TRBV12-4 with TRBJ1-1; D unclear. The V gene lost 2 bases and the J gene lost 4 bases, with 5 bases spanning the gap. CDR3 length equals 12 residues. The CDR3 DNA follows: TGTGCCAGCAGTTTAATTGGCACTGAAGCTTTCTTT. Residues: CASSLIGTEAFF.

The rearrangement uses TRBV4-1 and TRBJ1-2; D might be TRBD1 (5 bases). Germline V gene data show CDR1 as MGHRA and CDR2 as YSYEKL. This CDR3 comprises 14 residues. Trimming pared 0 bases from V and 7 bases from J, leaving 12 bases between. Here the CDR3 DNA reads TGCGCCAGCAGCCAAGATATTGGGCAGGGTGGCTACACCTTC. Its translation: CASSQDIGQGGYTF.

This chain uses TRBV24-1 with TRBJ2-5, with a weak D call TRBD2 (7 bases). Trimming took off 6 bases at V and 5 bases at J, with 18 bases between the two ends. Looked up from germline, CDR1 is KGHDR and CDR2 is SFDVKD. This CDR3 contains 15 residues. This CDR3 reads CATSKGGRLDETQYF. The CDR3 nucleotides read TGTGCCACCAGTAAGGGGGGGAGGTTAGATGAGACCCAGTACTTC.

V is TRBV19 and J is TRBJ1-4; 7 bases fit TRBD1. Trimming cost V 3 bases and J 3 bases; bases outside gene matches: 7. The CDR3 is 16 amino acids. Looked up from germline, CDR1 is LNHDA and CDR2 is SQIVND (reference sequence). The CDR3 loop reads CASSIATGEANEKLFF. The CDR3 DNA follows: TGTGCCAGTAGTATCGCAACAGGGGAAGCTAATGAAAAACTGTTTTTT.

This chain joins TRBV14 and TRBJ1-6, with D unresolved. The CDR3 totals 13 residues. Deletions cut 2 bases from V and 8 bases from J, with 7 bases between. Germline V gene data show CDR1 as SGHDN and CDR2 as FVKESK. CDR3 in amino acids: CASSQYLDSPLHF. The CDR3 DNA follows: TGTGCCAGCAGCCAATATCTGGATTCACCCCTCCACTTT.

In this sample, this clone turned up a few times. The chain uses TRBV27 and TRBJ1-3; D gene uncertain. V dropped 2 bases and J dropped 3 bases, with 5 bases sitting between them. The CDR3 length is 13 residues. The germline V gene encodes CDR1 MNHEY and CDR2 SMNVEV (reference sequence). The CDR3 coding sequence is TGTGCCAGCAGTTTAGGAGGTGGAAACACCATATATTTT. Protein product: CASSLGGGNTIYF.

The chain carries TRBV6-6 and TRBJ1-2, with 8 bases aligning to TRBD1. Germline V gene lookup returns CDR1 MNHNY and CDR2 SVGAGI (reference sequence). Trimming took 0 bases from V and 7 from J; bases not matched to a gene: 10. The CDR3 loop spans 16 amino acids. CDR3 protein: CASSYSPGQVQSGYTF. The CDR3, as DNA: TGTGCCAGCAGTTACTCTCCGGGACAGGTTCAGAGTGGCTACACCTTC.

For the CDR3, the DNA is TGTGCCAGCAGTTTCGCAGGGGCCAACGTCCTGACTTTC. It specifies CASSFAGANVLTF. This chain connects TRBV12-3 or TRBV12-4 to TRBJ2-6; D uncertain. This CDR3 has 13 amino acids. Trimming shortened V by 3 bases and J by 4 bases, and 4 bases separated the two germline ends.

The chain recombines TRBV6-5 with TRBJ1-2, with TRBD1 matching over 12 bases. The CDR3 extends over 15 amino acids. Germline CDR1 MNHEY, CDR2 SVGAGI. V shed 6 bases, J shed 4 bases, and the junction held 6 bases outside the gene matches. The CDR3: CASSSGTGGTYGYTF. The CDR3 nucleotides read TGTGCCAGCAGCTCCGGGACAGGGGGCACCTATGGCTACACCTTC.

The chain links TRBV3-1 (or the pseudogene TRBV3-2) to TRBJ2-1; TRBD2 matches at 11 bases. Germline trimming cut 3 bases from V and 7 bases from J; bases unmatched to any gene: 17. CDR1 LGHDT and CDR2 YNNKEL come from the germline V gene (reference sequence). CDR3 length: 19 residues. CDR3 sequence (DNA): TGTGCCAGCAGCCAGCCGGCGGTAGCGGGGGGGCCAAGGGGGAATGAGCAGTTCTTC. Residues: CASSQPAVAGGPRGNEQFF.

The chain joins TRBV6-6 to TRBJ2-1; D is perhaps TRBD2 (6 bases). CDR3 length: 14 residues. The V end lost 10 bases, the J end lost 7 bases, and 20 bases lay between the germline ends. The germline V gene encodes CDR1 MNHNY and CDR2 SVGAGI (reference sequence). The CDR3 here is CATDMRQGGNEQFF. In DNA form, the CDR3 reads TGTGCCACCGATATGAGGCAGGGAGGTAATGAGCAGTTCTTC.